This note documents a single T cell receptor (beta chain) sequence. Germline V gene sequence: CDR1 SGHAT, CDR2 FQNNGV. V was clipped by 0 bases and J by 4 bases; unmatched bases: 0. The CDR3 totals 15 residues. The sample belongs to a study of blood T cell repertoires in COVID-19. Turning to the study itself: Samples of COVID-19 (acute and convalescent) were obtained from the United States, Italy and Spain.

Sequencing was performed with immunoSEQ multiplex PCR; in TCRdb, only in-frame clones are kept and a portion is missing. The table has approximately 240,000 clones, 80% to 90% seen once. Sequencing used peripheral blood. The receptor was derived from a man aged 50-59 years with acute or convalescent COVID-19. J is TRBJ2-5 and V is TRBV11-2, with 12 positions matching TRBD2. The CDR3, as DNA: TGTGCCAGCAGCTTAGAACTAGCGGGGGGAGAGACCCAGTACTTC. Translating it yields CASSLELAGGETQYF.